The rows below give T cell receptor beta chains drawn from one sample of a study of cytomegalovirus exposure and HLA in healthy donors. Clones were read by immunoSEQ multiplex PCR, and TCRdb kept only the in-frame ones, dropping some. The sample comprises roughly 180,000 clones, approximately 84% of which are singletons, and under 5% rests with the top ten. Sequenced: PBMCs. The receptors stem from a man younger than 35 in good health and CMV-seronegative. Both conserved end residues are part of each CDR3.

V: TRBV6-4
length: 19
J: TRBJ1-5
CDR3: CASSALDRGISRSNQPQHF

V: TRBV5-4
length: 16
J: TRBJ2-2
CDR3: CASSSGLAGDTGELFF

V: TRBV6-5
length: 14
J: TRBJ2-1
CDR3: CASSASGARVEQFF

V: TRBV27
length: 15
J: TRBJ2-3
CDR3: CASNHRQGGTDTQYF

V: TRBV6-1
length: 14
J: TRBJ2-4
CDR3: CATRDIPTWNIQYF

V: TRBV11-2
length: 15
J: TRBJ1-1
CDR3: CASSLADRAGTEAFF

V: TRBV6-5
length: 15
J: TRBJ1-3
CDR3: CASSPTTGPGNTIYF

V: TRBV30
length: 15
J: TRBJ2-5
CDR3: CAWRPGQGLQETQYF

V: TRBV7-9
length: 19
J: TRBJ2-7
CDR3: CASSNRPKTGIGISYEQYF

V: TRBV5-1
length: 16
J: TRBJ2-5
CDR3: CASTITSPARGETQYF

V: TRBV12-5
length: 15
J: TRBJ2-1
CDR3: CASGLPGVIWNEQFF

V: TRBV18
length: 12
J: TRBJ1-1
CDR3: CASQSRATEAFF

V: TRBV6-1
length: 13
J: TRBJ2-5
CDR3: CALRQGLQETQYF

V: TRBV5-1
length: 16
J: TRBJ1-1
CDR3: CASSRTGGAMNTEAFF